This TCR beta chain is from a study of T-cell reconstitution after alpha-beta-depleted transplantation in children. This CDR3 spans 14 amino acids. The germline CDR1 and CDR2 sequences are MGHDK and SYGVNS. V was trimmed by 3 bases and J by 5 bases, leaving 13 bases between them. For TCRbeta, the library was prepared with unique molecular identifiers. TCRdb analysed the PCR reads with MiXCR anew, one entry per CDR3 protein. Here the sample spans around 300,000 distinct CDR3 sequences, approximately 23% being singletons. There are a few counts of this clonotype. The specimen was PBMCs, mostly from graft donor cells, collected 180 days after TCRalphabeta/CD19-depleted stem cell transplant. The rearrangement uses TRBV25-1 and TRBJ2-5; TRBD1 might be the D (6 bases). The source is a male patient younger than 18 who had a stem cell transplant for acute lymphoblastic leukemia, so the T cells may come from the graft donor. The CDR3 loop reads CASSDRAGVETQYF. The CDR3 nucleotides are TGTGCCAGCAGTGACCGGGCAGGGGTTGAGACCCAGTACTTC.